Below are 22 T cell receptor delta chains sequenced from a single sample in a study of Vδ1+ human thymocytes. General observations from the study: Thymic TRG and TRD repertoires appeared highly polyclonal.

Sequences come from RNA converted to cDNA by reverse transcription. The CDR3 regions were amplified by multiplex PCR from V-gene primers to a constant-region primer. TCRdb made new clone calls on the multiplex PCR reads using CATT. The sample lists under 80,000 delta-chain clones, more than 30% occurring once. Antigens for these TCRs are unknown. Specimen: Vdelta1+ gamma-delta thymocytes from the thymus. Subset denoted: FACS-sorted CD3+ TCRalphabeta- TCRVdelta1+ TCRVdelta2- thymocytes. These receptors originate from a boy younger than two who had congenital heart surgery.

This clone was detected only a few times. V gene TRDV1 combines with J gene TRDJ1, with a possible D match to TRDD2 (6 bases). Trimming removed 5 bases from V and 4 bases from J, with 50 bases in between. This CDR3 contains 26 residues. Germline CDR1 reads TSWWSYY; CDR2 reads QGS. The CDR3 DNA sequence: TGTGCTCTTGGGTCTAACACCACCACCAGCTTCCTTTCGTCCTACAGTACTAGGGGACACTTCGATAAACTCATCTTT. Residues: CALGSNTTTSFLSSYSTRGHFDKLIF.

V is TRDV1 and J is TRDJ2; D perhaps matches TRDD3 (7 bases). The germline V gene encodes CDR1 TSWWSYY and CDR2 QGS. The V gene lost 0 bases and the J gene lost 6 bases, with 32 bases spanning the gap. This CDR3 has 22 amino acids. The CDR3 DNA reads as TGTGCTCTTGGGGAACTAGTATCGTCTACGTCCTACGTGAATGGGGGAGCAGCACAACTCTTCTTT. Translation: CALGELVSSTSYVNGGAAQLFF.

As to this clone: This specimen includes other DNA sequences encoding the same CDR3. The chain recombines TRDV1 with TRDJ1, with TRDD3 matching over 12 bases. Germline CDR1 TSWWSYY, CDR2 QGS. V shed 5 bases and J 5 bases; nucleotides not matched to a gene: 27. CDR3 length equals 22 residues. In DNA form, the CDR3 reads TGTGCTCTTGGGTTAACCGGAGCCTTCCTACGTACTGGGGGATACCAATCTGATAAACTCATCTTT. Protein sequence: CALGLTGAFLRTGGYQSDKLIF.

The genes are TRDV1 and TRDJ1, with 7 positions matching TRDD2. This CDR3 has 27 residues. Germline V gene sequence: CDR1 TSWWSYY, CDR2 QGS. Unmatched junction bases numbered 38, after V lost 1 base and J lost 0 bases. CDR3 loop: CALGERRGPMKRGFLTGDWSNTDKLIF. CDR3 nucleotides: TGTGCTCTTGGGGAACGCAGAGGACCGATGAAGCGTGGCTTCCTAACCGGAGACTGGAGTAACACCGATAAACTCATCTTT.

The chain employs TRDV1 and TRDJ1; a possible D gene is TRDD2 (5 bases). Germline lookup yields CDR1 TSWWSYY and CDR2 QGS. The ends were cut back, 8 bases at V and 0 bases at J, with 19 bases in the middle. CDR3 size: 16 residues. The CDR3 coding sequence is TGTGCTCTTCTACCTACACCCTTAGTGTACACCGATAAACTCATCTTT. This translates into CALLPTPLVYTDKLIF.

This clone was seen a few times. The chain couples TRDV1 to TRDJ1; the match to TRDD3 covers 8 bases. CDR1 and CDR2 (germline): TSWWSYY, QGS. This CDR3 spans 21 amino acids. V trimming: 1 base; J trimming: 0 bases; junction bases outside the gene matches: 19. In nucleotides, the CDR3 is TGTGCTCTTGGGGAACGATTTGTCTTACTGGGGGCCCTCCGCTACACCGATAAACTCATCTTT. It specifies CALGERFVLLGALRYTDKLIF.

This clone was observed a few times. The chain combines TRDV1 with TRDJ1; TRDD2 might be the D (5 bases). V dropped 3 bases and J dropped 0 bases, with 29 bases sitting between them. The CDR3 totals 21 residues. The V gene's germline CDR1 is TSWWSYY and CDR2 QGS. CDR3 in DNA: TGTGCTCTTGGGGAGCCCATTTCCCCTACTCGTACTTCTAGGAACACCGATAAACTCATCTTT. This translates into CALGEPISPTRTSRNTDKLIF.

This clone showed up just a few times. V and J are TRDV1 and TRDJ1; TRDD3 matches 8 bases. Germline assignment: CDR1 TSWWSYY and CDR2 QGS. The CDR3 covers 21 residues. With 1 base clipped from V and 8 bases from J, the junction kept 27 bases outside the gene matches. The CDR3 loop is CALGEQKKHILNFGGSIKLIF. CDR3 coding DNA: TGTGCTCTTGGGGAACAAAAGAAACATATTCTCAATTTTGGGGGATCCATCAAACTCATCTTT.

Comment on this clone: Distinct nucleotide sequences in the sample also encode this CDR3. The chain joins TRDV1 to TRDJ1; 7 bases are a match to TRDD3. The CDR3 consists of 18 residues. CDR1 and CDR2 from the germline V gene are TSWWSYY and QGS. The trim removed 2 bases at V and 6 bases at J, leaving 18 bases unmatched. In DNA, the CDR3 is TGTGCTCTTGGGGAAGAAGTAGTACTGGGGCTACCCCCGTATAAACTCATCTTT. It yields the protein CALGEEVVLGLPPYKLIF.

This clone was observed a handful of times. The chain links TRDV1 to TRDJ1; 13 positions agree with TRDD3. Germline CDR1 is TSWWSYY and CDR2 is QGS. J was trimmed by 8 bases and V by 5 bases; bases with no gene match: 23. The length of the CDR3 is 20 residues. CDR3 DNA: TGTGCTCTTGGGTCGCCTTCCTACCTCCATACTGGGGGATACGGGGGAAAACTCATCTTT. It encodes CALGSPSYLHTGGYGGKLIF.

The V call is TRDV1, the J call TRDJ1, with 11 bases lining up with TRDD3. This CDR3 comprises 23 residues. Germline CDR1 and CDR2: TSWWSYY and QGS. The J segment lost 0 bases and the V segment lost 0 bases, leaving 21 bases of the junction unmatched. CDR3 bases: TGTGCTCTTGGGGAACTAGTCGTAAGCCTCCGCCTTGGGGGATACGAGTACACCGATAAACTCATCTTT. This translates into CALGELVVSLRLGGYEYTDKLIF.

The gene calls are TRDV1 and TRDJ1, with 9 bases lining up with TRDD3. This CDR3 has 19 amino acids. Germline V gene lookup returns CDR1 TSWWSYY and CDR2 QGS. V gave up 1 base and J gave up 0 bases; unmatched junction bases: 12. CDR3 DNA sequence: TGTGCTCTTGGGGAACCCTTACTGGGGGAATCACTCTACACCGATAAACTCATCTTT. This encodes CALGEPLLGESLYTDKLIF.

This clone was picked up a small number of times. J is TRDJ1 and V is TRDV1; 10 nucleotides align to TRDD3. The CDR3 totals 20 residues. With 0 bases clipped from V and 0 bases from J, the junction kept 13 bases outside the gene matches. Looked up from germline, CDR1 is TSWWSYY and CDR2 is QGS. CDR3 nucleotides: TGTGCTCTTGGGGAACTAAGCCCGGCCTTTACTGGGGGATACACCGATAAACTCATCTTT. The encoded protein is CALGELSPAFTGGYTDKLIF.

This clone appeared a few times. The chain combines TRDV1 with TRDJ1; 11 bases are a match to TRDD3. J lost 3 bases, V lost 0 bases, and 6 bases had no gene match. The CDR3 totals 17 residues. Germline V gene sequence: CDR1 TSWWSYY, CDR2 QGS. For the CDR3, the DNA is TGTGCTCTTGGGGAACTTGTTGTGGGGGATACGGCCGATAAACTCATCTTT. This encodes CALGELVVGDTADKLIF.

This clone appeared a few times. V gene TRDV1 combines with J gene TRDJ1; 8 bases match TRDD3. Germline-derived CDR1 and CDR2 are TSWWSYY and QGS. J lost 0 bases, V lost 5 bases, and 20 bases had no gene match. CDR3 length: 20 amino acids. The CDR3, as DNA: TGTGCTCTTGGGCTACGCCTGGGGGACCCATCGATGGAAGACACCGATAAACTCATCTTT. Its translation: CALGLRLGDPSMEDTDKLIF.

At least ten counts were recorded for this clone. The chain links TRDV2 to TRDJ1; no definite D call. The germline V and J ends were trimmed by 3 bases and 0 bases, with 13 bases remaining between them. Germline CDR1 is GEAIGNYY and CDR2 is EKD. CDR3 length: 15 amino acids. The CDR3, as DNA: TGTGCCTGTGACCCCCCGAGACCTAACACCGATAAACTCATCTTT. It encodes CACDPPRPNTDKLIF.

The gene calls are TRDV1 and TRDJ1, with D uncertain. Germline loops: CDR1 TSWWSYY, CDR2 QGS. The CDR3 spans 17 residues. The V and J ends lost 3 bases and 1 base respectively, with 18 bases between them. CDR3: CALGDPWVMKSTDKLIF. The CDR3 nucleotides read TGTGCTCTTGGGGATCCATGGGTCATGAAGTCCACCGATAAACTCATCTTT.

In its sample, this clone was seen a few times. The V gene is TRDV1, the J gene TRDJ1; D gene uncertain. The germline V gene encodes CDR1 TSWWSYY and CDR2 QGS. Trimming shortened V by 3 bases and J by 8 bases, and 28 bases separated the two germline ends. This CDR3 has 18 residues. CDR3 nucleotides: TGTGCTCTTGGGGACCGGGGTGCCGTTTTTCGGGCCTCCCGAAAACTCATCTTT. Residues: CALGDRGAVFRASRKLIF.

On this clone: The same CDR3 also results from other DNA sequences found in this sample. The rearrangement joins TRDV2 to TRDJ1; 10 nucleotides match TRDD3. Unmatched junction bases numbered 12, after V lost 1 base and J lost 2 bases. This CDR3 has 18 residues. Looked up from germline, CDR1 is GEAIGNYY and CDR2 is EKD. The CDR3 spells CACDTAWWWGILTDKLIF. Written as DNA, the CDR3 is TGTGCCTGTGACACAGCGTGGTGGTGGGGGATACTGACCGATAAACTCATCTTT.

This chain uses TRDV1 with TRDJ1, with D tentatively TRDD3 (6 bases). The germline V and J ends were trimmed by 0 bases and 2 bases, with 37 bases remaining between them. The CDR3 length is 24 residues. CDR1 is TSWWSYY and CDR2 is QGS in the germline V gene. The CDR3 is CALGELLRDSSILGIPRGTDKLIF. CDR3 sequence (DNA): TGTGCTCTTGGGGAACTCCTTCGCGATTCCTCCATTCTGGGGATTCCAAGGGGTACCGATAAACTCATCTTT.

A few counts support this clone. A much bigger clone sits one base away, suggesting this may be a read error. The V gene is TRDV2, the J gene TRDJ1; the match to TRDD3 covers 13 bases. From germline, CDR1 is GEAIGNYY and CDR2 EKD. This CDR3 comprises 17 residues. With 3 bases clipped from V and 4 bases from J, the junction kept 10 bases outside the gene matches. The CDR3, as DNA: TGTGCCTGTGACTCTCCAGTACTGGGGGATACGATCGATAAACTCATCTTT. It yields the protein CACDSPVLGDTIDKLIF.

This clone has more than one count but fewer than ten. The chain combines TRDV1 with TRDJ1, with no clear D. This CDR3 contains 18 residues. Germline V gene lookup returns CDR1 TSWWSYY and CDR2 QGS. The V and J ends lost 6 bases and 0 bases respectively, with 23 bases between them. CDR3 in DNA: TGTGCTCTTGGCCCTGAAACCAACCGGCATCTAAACACCGATAAACTCATCTTT. Protein product: CALGPETNRHLNTDKLIF.